Listed below are T cell receptor beta chains from one sample, sequenced in a study of cytomegalovirus exposure and HLA in healthy donors. Profiling relied on immunoSEQ multiplex PCR, and the TCRdb table lists in-frame clones only, not all of them. The table lists about 140,000 clones, around 78% of them singletons. The sequencing input was PBMCs. The origin of the receptors is a female donor in good health and CMV-seropositive. Each CDR3 is given with its conserved first and last residue. A D gene is named only where the DNA matches it firmly. The listing skips clone size in some rows; elsewhere it reads once, few, many or a size class.

d_call: TRBD1; clone_size: -; j_call: TRBJ1-1; v_call: TRBV7-8; cdr3_nt: TGTGCCAGCAGCCGAGGACAGGGTGATGTGGCTTTCTTT; cdr3_aa: CASSRGQGDVAFF
d_call: -; clone_size: -; j_call: TRBJ1-1; v_call: TRBV29-1; cdr3_nt: TGCAGCGTCACCGGGGGTCCTGAAGCTTTCTTT; cdr3_aa: CSVTGGPEAFF
d_call: -; clone_size: -; j_call: TRBJ1-2; v_call: TRBV21-1; cdr3_nt: TGTGCCAGCAGCAAAGAGGCAGCGAAAAACTATGGCTACACCTTC; cdr3_aa: CASSKEAAKNYGYTF
d_call: -; clone_size: -; j_call: TRBJ1-5; v_call: TRBV7-8; cdr3_nt: TGTGCCAGCAGCTTATTGGGGCTCGAGTCTAGCAATCAGCCCCAGCATTTT; cdr3_aa: CASSLLGLESSNQPQHF
d_call: TRBD1; clone_size: -; j_call: TRBJ1-1; v_call: TRBV5-6; cdr3_nt: TGTGCCAGCAGCTATCCCCATAATTCAGGGGGAACTGAAGCTTTCTTT; cdr3_aa: CASSYPHNSGGTEAFF
d_call: TRBD2; clone_size: -; j_call: TRBJ2-1; v_call: TRBV29-1; cdr3_nt: TGCAGCGTTGTACCCTTTCTAGCGGGAGATGGTGTCGAGCAGTTCTTC; cdr3_aa: CSVVPFLAGDGVEQFF
d_call: TRBD1; clone_size: -; j_call: TRBJ2-5; v_call: TRBV5-1; cdr3_nt: TGCGCCAGCAGCCCCAGGACAGGGCGGGGTTTGGAGACCCAGTACTTC; cdr3_aa: CASSPRTGRGLETQYF
d_call: -; clone_size: -; j_call: TRBJ2-6; v_call: TRBV5-1; cdr3_nt: TGCGCCAGCAGCTTGAGGACTACCGGGACAGTGGCCTCTGGGGCCAACGTCCTGACTTTC; cdr3_aa: CASSLRTTGTVASGANVLTF
d_call: -; clone_size: few; j_call: TRBJ1-3; v_call: TRBV6-1; cdr3_nt: TGTGCCAGCAGTCCGGACTGGAGCTCTGGAAACACCATATATTTT; cdr3_aa: CASSPDWSSGNTIYF
d_call: -; clone_size: few; j_call: TRBJ1-4; v_call: TRBV14; cdr3_nt: TGTGCCAGCAGCCCATTACAGGGAGATAATGAAAAACTGTTTTTT; cdr3_aa: CASSPLQGDNEKLFF
d_call: TRBD2; clone_size: -; j_call: TRBJ2-2; v_call: TRBV2; cdr3_nt: TGTGCCAGCAGAGGACTAGCGGCAACCGGGGAGCTGTTTTTT; cdr3_aa: CASRGLAATGELFF
d_call: TRBD2; clone_size: -; j_call: TRBJ2-3; v_call: TRBV7-2; cdr3_nt: TGTGCCAGCAGCTTATTAGTGGTAGCGGGAGGATGGGCAGATACGCAGTATTTT; cdr3_aa: CASSLLVVAGGWADTQYF
d_call: TRBD1; clone_size: -; j_call: TRBJ2-7; v_call: TRBV6-5; cdr3_nt: TGTGCCAGCAGTTTCGGGACAGCTGAACCCTACGAGCAGTACTTC; cdr3_aa: CASSFGTAEPYEQYF
d_call: -; clone_size: -; j_call: TRBJ1-3; v_call: TRBV27; cdr3_nt: TGTGCCAGCAGTTTATACGGGAGCTCTGGAAACACCATATATTTT; cdr3_aa: CASSLYGSSGNTIYF
d_call: TRBD2; clone_size: -; j_call: TRBJ2-1; v_call: TRBV4-2; cdr3_nt: TGTGCCAGCAGCCGTGGTGCTAGCGGAGGTAATGAGCAGTTCTTC; cdr3_aa: CASSRGASGGNEQFF
d_call: -; clone_size: -; j_call: TRBJ1-2; v_call: TRBV2; cdr3_nt: TGTGCCAGCAGTGAATCGTGGGCGCGTGGCTACACCTTC; cdr3_aa: CASSESWARGYTF
d_call: TRBD1; clone_size: -; j_call: TRBJ1-3; v_call: TRBV19; cdr3_nt: TGTGCCAGTAGTATCTCCGGGACAGGGGCTGGAAACACCATATATTTT; cdr3_aa: CASSISGTGAGNTIYF
d_call: TRBD2; clone_size: -; j_call: TRBJ2-7; v_call: TRBV5-4; cdr3_nt: TGTGCCAGCAGCTTGGCCCTAGGACTAGCGAGGAACTCCTACGAGCAGTACTTC; cdr3_aa: CASSLALGLARNSYEQYF
d_call: TRBD2; clone_size: once; j_call: TRBJ2-7; v_call: TRBV7-2; cdr3_nt: TGTGCCAGCAGCCAAAGGACCGGGACTAGCGGGACCTACGAGCAGTACTTC; cdr3_aa: CASSQRTGTSGTYEQYF
d_call: -; clone_size: -; j_call: TRBJ2-2; v_call: TRBV5-1; cdr3_nt: TGCGCCAGCAGCCACGACTACACCGGGGAGCTGTTTTTT; cdr3_aa: CASSHDYTGELFF
d_call: -; clone_size: -; j_call: TRBJ2-7; v_call: TRBV10-1; cdr3_nt: TGCGCCAGCAGTGTCTGGCAGAAATCCTACGAGCAGTACTTC; cdr3_aa: CASSVWQKSYEQYF
d_call: TRBD2; clone_size: -; j_call: TRBJ2-1; v_call: TRBV6-1; cdr3_nt: TGTGCCAGCAGTGATCGGGGGGAGTCCTACAATGAGCAGTTCTTC; cdr3_aa: CASSDRGESYNEQFF
d_call: -; clone_size: -; j_call: TRBJ1-1; v_call: TRBV10-3; cdr3_nt: TGTGCCATCAGTGAGTCGAAGACAACCTCTGGAGCTTTCTTT; cdr3_aa: CAISESKTTSGAFF
d_call: TRBD1; clone_size: -; j_call: TRBJ2-6; v_call: TRBV5-1; cdr3_nt: TGCGCCAGCAGCTACACTCCACAGGGGACGGCCAACGTCCTGACTTTC; cdr3_aa: CASSYTPQGTANVLTF
d_call: TRBD1; clone_size: -; j_call: TRBJ1-5; v_call: TRBV30; cdr3_nt: TGTGCCTGGAGTTCCGGGACAGGGGATCAGCCCCAGCATTTT; cdr3_aa: CAWSSGTGDQPQHF
d_call: -; clone_size: -; j_call: TRBJ2-5; v_call: TRBV7-2; cdr3_nt: TGTGCCAGCAGCCCCACGAGGGGGATGCAAGAGACCCAGTACTTC; cdr3_aa: CASSPTRGMQETQYF
d_call: TRBD1; clone_size: few; j_call: TRBJ2-7; v_call: TRBV5-6; cdr3_nt: TGTGCCAGCAGCGCCCCCGGGACAGGGAAATACGAGCAGTACTTC; cdr3_aa: CASSAPGTGKYEQYF
d_call: -; clone_size: -; j_call: TRBJ2-7; v_call: TRBV6-6; cdr3_nt: TGTGCCAGCAGTCCTCGGGAAACATCCTACGAGCAGTACTTC; cdr3_aa: CASSPRETSYEQYF
d_call: TRBD1; clone_size: once; j_call: TRBJ2-7; v_call: TRBV28; cdr3_nt: TGTGCCAGCAGTATCTCATCGGGACAGAAACAGTACTTC; cdr3_aa: CASSISSGQKQYF
d_call: TRBD1; clone_size: -; j_call: TRBJ1-4; v_call: TRBV2; cdr3_nt: TGTGCCAGCAGCCTCGGACAGGGGGAAAATGAAAAACTGTTTTTT; cdr3_aa: CASSLGQGENEKLFF
d_call: TRBD1; clone_size: -; j_call: TRBJ2-7; v_call: TRBV5-1; cdr3_nt: TGCGCCAGCAGCTTGTTTCTTGGGACAGGGAGGGAGAGGGGCTACGAGCAGTACTTC; cdr3_aa: CASSLFLGTGRERGYEQYF